One and the same sample provided the 32 T cell receptor beta chains below, sequenced in a study of blood T cell repertoires in COVID-19. Method: immunoSEQ multiplex PCR; TCRdb's copy keeps in-frame clones and lacks some. The repertoire holds about 210,000 clones, with approximately 82% as singletons. The sequencing input was peripheral blood. The receptors were gathered from a woman aged 45-59 years with acute or convalescent COVID-19.

This clone was found a few times. The chain combines TRBV2 with TRBJ1-2; 7 bases are a match to TRBD1. Germline V gene data show CDR1 as SNHLY and CDR2 as FYNNEI. CDR3 length: 14 amino acids. Trimming removed 6 bases from V and 6 bases from J; junction bases left unmatched: 10. The CDR3: CASSAVGQIDGYTF. The CDR3 nucleotides are TGTGCCAGCAGCGCTGTGGGACAGATCGATGGCTACACCTTC.

This chain links TRBV28 with TRBJ2-6, with a possible D match to TRBD1 (6 bases). The CDR3 is 17 residues long. Germline CDR1 and CDR2: MDHEN and SYDVKM. V was trimmed by 4 bases and J by 0 bases, leaving 13 bases between them. CDR3 region: CASSSYRDPSGANVLTF. The DNA of the CDR3 is TGTGCCAGCAGTTCTTACAGGGACCCCTCTGGGGCCAACGTCCTGACTTTC.

The gene calls are TRBV10-3 and TRBJ2-1; 13 bases agree with TRBD2. The length of the CDR3 is 15 residues. V was pared by 5 bases and J by 6 bases, with 4 bases of the junction left unmatched. Germline-derived CDR1 and CDR2 are ENHRY and SYGVKD. The DNA for the CDR3 is TGTGCCATCAGTCAAACTAGCGGGAGGGGCAATGAGCAGTTCTTC. The encoded protein is CAISQTSGRGNEQFF.

The chain links TRBV10-3 to TRBJ1-1; 8 positions match TRBD1. Germline trimming cut 8 bases from V and 1 base from J; bases unmatched to any gene: 3. Germline CDR1 ENHRY, CDR2 SYGVKD. This CDR3 comprises 13 residues. The CDR3 DNA reads as TGTGCCATCGCCGGGACAGGGAACACTGAAGCTTTCTTT. Encoded protein: CAIAGTGNTEAFF.

V is TRBV7-2 and J is TRBJ2-7; D possibly corresponds to TRBD2 (5 bases). V was shortened by 5 bases and J by 3 bases, with 14 bases between the two germline ends. Germline CDR1 is SGHTA and CDR2 is FQGNSA. The CDR3 is 14 residues long. In nucleotides, the CDR3 is TGTGCCAGCAGCCTAGGGAGCGGCTACTACGAGCAGTACTTC. Amino acid sequence: CASSLGSGYYEQYF.

The genes are TRBV20-1 and TRBJ2-7; a possible D gene is TRBD2 (5 bases). Germline-derived CDR1 and CDR2 are DFQATT and SNEGSKA (reference sequence). Deletions cut 6 bases from V and 4 bases from J, with 10 bases between. This CDR3 region has 11 residues. In nucleotides, the CDR3 is TGCAGTGCCCAAAGCGGTTACGAGCAGTACTTC. This sequence encodes CSAQSGYEQYF.

This rearrangement joins TRBV11-2 to TRBJ2-7; D gene ambiguous. Germline V gene sequence: CDR1 SGHAT, CDR2 FQNNGV. The CDR3 consists of 12 residues. Trimming stripped 4 bases from V and 6 bases from J, with 10 bases between. Here the CDR3 reads CASSSIRVEQYF. CDR3 bases: TGTGCCAGCAGCTCAATAAGAGTCGAGCAGTACTTC.

This sequence joins TRBV18 and TRBJ2-2, with D hard to call. CDR1 is KGHSH, CDR2 LQKENI, per germline. This CDR3 is 14 amino acids long. V was trimmed by 2 bases and J by 4 bases, leaving 8 bases between them. The CDR3 loop is CASSPGPSTGELFF. For the CDR3, the DNA is TGTGCCAGCTCACCAGGGCCCAGCACCGGGGAGCTGTTTTTT.

This chain connects TRBV10-3 to TRBJ1-5; D ambiguous. Germline V gene lookup returns CDR1 ENHRY and CDR2 SYGVKD. CDR3 size: 13 residues. Deletions cut 6 bases from V and 7 bases from J, with 13 bases between. CDR3 protein: CAISGGVGQPQHF. DNA for the CDR3: TGTGCCATCAGCGGAGGAGTAGGCCAGCCCCAGCATTTT.

The V gene is TRBV20-1, the J gene TRBJ2-1, with 7 bases aligning to TRBD1. V lost 6 bases and J lost 13; bases outside the gene matches: 9. Germline V gene data show CDR1 as DFQATT and CDR2 as SNEGSKA (reference sequence). The CDR3 covers 11 residues. The CDR3 reads CSALGQQIQFF. The CDR3 DNA is TGCAGTGCGCTGGGACAGCAAATCCAGTTCTTC.

This clone occurred a few times. The chain uses TRBV7-6 and TRBJ2-6, with D tentatively TRBD1 (6 bases). With 0 bases removed from V and 2 bases from J, the gap between germline ends came to 11 bases. The CDR3 extends over 17 amino acids. Germline V gene lookup returns CDR1 SGHVS and CDR2 FNYEAQ. Written as DNA, the CDR3 is TGTGCCAGCAGCTTAGCGCTTGCAGGGGCTGGGGCCAACGTCCTGACTTTC. It yields the protein CASSLALAGAGANVLTF.

V is TRBV27 and J is TRBJ1-2; 8 nucleotides agree with TRBD1. This CDR3 contains 14 residues. Trimming took 7 bases from V and 0 from J; bases not matched to a gene: 4. CDR1 and CDR2 from the germline V gene are MNHEY and SMNVEV (reference sequence). In DNA form, the CDR3 reads TGTGCCAGCACTGGACAGGGATCTAACTATGGCTACACCTTC. Amino acid sequence: CASTGQGSNYGYTF.

V gene TRBV11-3 combines with J gene TRBJ2-2; TRBD1 matches 9 bases. The CDR3 sequence is 16 residues long. Trimming removed 5 bases from V and 4 bases from J; junction bases left unmatched: 8. In germline, CDR1 is SGHNT, CDR2 YENEEA. CDR3 residues: CASSPRTGESTGELFF. CDR3 DNA: TGTGCCAGCAGCCCAAGGACAGGGGAGAGCACCGGGGAGCTGTTTTTT.

The rearrangement uses TRBV5-1 and TRBJ1-5; possible D gene TRBD1, 5 bases. CDR3 size: 14 residues. Trimming cost V 3 bases and J 4 bases, with 11 bases left between them. The germline CDR1 and CDR2 sequences are SGHRS and YFSETQ. DNA of the CDR3: TGCGCCAGCAGCTATGCCGGGGGAAATCAGCCCCAGCATTTT. It yields the protein CASSYAGGNQPQHF.

The chain recombines TRBV7-9 with TRBJ1-4, with D tentatively TRBD1 (5 bases). The CDR3 has 15 residues. Germline V gives CDR1 SEHNR, CDR2 FQNEAQ (reference sequence). The V end was cut by 1 base, the J end by 8 bases, with 14 bases between. As DNA, the CDR3 is TGTGCCAGCAGCTTAGTCGGCCAGGGTCGGGAAAAACTGTTTTTT. Translation: CASSLVGQGREKLFF. Looking up the rest from reference TRBV7-9 and TRBJ1-4 gives the full variable domain: DTGVSQNPRHKITKRGQNVTFRCDPISEHNRLYWYRQTLGQGPEFLTYFQNEAQLEKSRLLSDRFSAERPKGSFSTLEIQRTEQGDSAMYLCASSLVGQGREKLFFGSGTQLSVL.

This chain joins TRBV5-8 and TRBJ2-7, with 8 bases matching TRBD1. CDR1 and CDR2 from the germline V gene are SGHTS and YDEGEE. Germline trimming cut 2 bases from V and 8 bases from J; bases unmatched to any gene: 12. This CDR3 is built from 15 residues. The CDR3: CASSLTLGQGGKQYF. CDR3 in DNA: TGTGCCAGCAGCTTAACCTTAGGACAGGGTGGGAAGCAGTACTTC.

J is TRBJ2-5 and V is TRBV10-2; a weak D match, TRBD1 (5 bases). The V gene lost 6 bases and the J gene lost 5 bases, with 19 bases spanning the gap. The germline CDR1 and CDR2 sequences are WSHSY and SAAADI. The CDR3 spans 15 residues. The CDR3 bases are TGCGCCAGCAGCCGAGCTACCAGGGTCGGGGAGACCCAGTACTTC. Translating it yields CASSRATRVGETQYF.

This rearrangement joins TRBV5-4 to TRBJ1-6, with D perhaps TRBD1 (6 bases). The CDR3 contains 16 residues. CDR1 and CDR2 (germline): SGHNT, YYREEE (reference sequence). Deletions cut 2 bases from V and 7 bases from J, with 16 bases between. In DNA, the CDR3 is TGTGCCAGCAGCTTTGGGGGCAATACCCCAAATTCACCCCTCCACTTT. Translation: CASSFGGNTPNSPLHF.

This clone showed up just a few times. V and J are TRBV6-6 and TRBJ2-1; D possibly corresponds to TRBD1 (6 bases). V lost 2 bases and J lost 8, with 13 bases in between. The CDR3 has 14 residues. Germline CDR1 and CDR2: MNHNY and SVGAGI (reference sequence). The CDR3 protein is CASSYRGTRDEQFF. The CDR3 coding sequence is TGTGCCAGCAGTTACAGGGGGACGAGGGATGAGCAGTTCTTC.

V gene TRBV28 combines with J gene TRBJ2-1; 9 bases align to TRBD2. V was pared by 4 bases and J by 3 bases, with 10 bases of the junction left unmatched. Germline CDR1 and CDR2: MDHEN and SYDVKM. This CDR3 comprises 17 residues. The CDR3 sequence: CASSSPALAGIYNEQFF. The CDR3 DNA follows: TGTGCCAGCAGTTCGCCAGCCCTAGCGGGGATCTACAATGAGCAGTTCTTC.

This clone was seen more than once but under ten times. The V and J genes are TRBV5-1 and TRBJ2-4, with 7 bases that match TRBD1. This CDR3 has 15 residues. The J segment lost 5 bases and the V segment lost 0 bases, leaving 5 bases of the junction unmatched. CDR1 and CDR2 (germline): SGHRS, YFSETQ. Here the CDR3 DNA reads TGCGCCAGCAGCTTGGGGACAGGCCCAGAAAACATTCAGTACTTC. Protein sequence: CASSLGTGPENIQYF.

The chain recombines TRBV5-1 with TRBJ2-5, with TRBD1 identical over 7 bases. The CDR3 is 16 amino acids. Germline CDR1 and CDR2: SGHRS and YFSETQ. The ends lost 4 bases at V and 5 bases at J; junction bases unmatched: 14. In DNA form, the CDR3 reads TGCGCCAGCAGCGCCTCTACTACAGGGGATGGCGAGACCCAGTACTTC. As protein: CASSASTTGDGETQYF.

The chain employs TRBV6-2 or TRBV6-3 and TRBJ2-7; the match to TRBD1 covers 11 bases. Germline V lookup: CDR1 MNHEY, CDR2 SVGEGT. The CDR3 has 15 residues. V trimming: 5 bases; J trimming: 1 base; junction bases outside the gene matches: 4. CDR3 loop: CASSLDRGLSYEQYF. The CDR3, as DNA: TGTGCCAGCAGTCTGGACAGGGGGCTTTCCTACGAGCAGTACTTC.

The chain links TRBV18 to TRBJ2-3; 8 nucleotides agree with TRBD1. The CDR3 covers 17 residues. Trimming took 3 bases from V and 0 from J; bases not matched to a gene: 8. Germline loops: CDR1 KGHSH, CDR2 LQKENI. The CDR3 here is CASSPLWTGLSTDTQYF. The CDR3 coding sequence is TGTGCCAGCTCACCCCTATGGACAGGGCTCAGCACAGATACGCAGTATTTT.

The V call is TRBV2, the J call TRBJ1-4; 9 bases align to TRBD1. In germline, CDR1 is SNHLY, CDR2 FYNNEI. The CDR3 has 14 residues. J lost 8 bases, V lost 6 bases, and 7 bases had no gene match. The CDR3 DNA reads as TGTGCCAGCAGGAAGGGACAGGGTGTGGAAAAACTGTTTTTT. It encodes CASRKGQGVEKLFF.

This chain uses TRBV3-1 (or the pseudogene TRBV3-2) with TRBJ2-3; D unresolved. With 4 bases removed from V and 1 base from J, the gap between germline ends came to 12 bases. This CDR3 has 15 residues. Germline V gene sequence: CDR1 LGHDT, CDR2 YNNKEL (reference sequence). CDR3 coding DNA: TGTGCCAGCAGCCCGTCCAGTGATGGCACAGATACGCAGTATTTT. Its translation: CASSPSSDGTDTQYF.

The V call is TRBV5-1, the J call TRBJ2-3; 13 nucleotides agree with TRBD2. This CDR3 contains 17 residues. CDR1 is SGHRS and CDR2 is YFSETQ in the germline V gene. V shed 3 bases and J 6 bases; nucleotides not matched to a gene: 10. The CDR3 loop is CASSSEGLAGRGDTQYF. DNA of the CDR3: TGCGCCAGCAGCTCCGAGGGACTAGCGGGAAGAGGGGATACGCAGTATTTT.

The CDR3: CAINNNGHTLNTEAFF. The DNA for the CDR3 is TGTGCCATCAATAATAATGGACATACCCTCAACACTGAAGCTTTCTTT. V gene TRBV10-3 combines with J gene TRBJ1-1; D perhaps matches TRBD1 (5 bases). Trimming removed 7 bases at V and 2 bases at J, with 20 bases between. Germline V gene sequence: CDR1 ENHRY, CDR2 SYGVKD. The length of the CDR3 is 16 residues.

The genes are TRBV7-7 and TRBJ2-5, with D possibly TRBD1 on 6 matching bases. In germline, CDR1 is SSHAT, CDR2 FNYEAQ (reference sequence). The V end lost 5 bases, the J end lost 1 base, and 17 bases lay between the germline ends. This CDR3 is built from 16 residues. The CDR3, as DNA: TGTGCCAGCAGCCCCGGGACATCGCCTCTCCAAGAGACCCAGTACTTC. Translation: CASSPGTSPLQETQYF.

The V and J genes are TRBV6-5 and TRBJ2-1, with TRBD2 identical over 8 bases. The J segment lost 5 bases and the V segment lost 6 bases, leaving 6 bases of the junction unmatched. In germline, CDR1 is MNHEY, CDR2 SVGAGI. The CDR3 has 14 amino acids. CDR3 DNA: TGTGCCAGCAGGTTGGCGGGAGGCGACAATGAGCAGTTCTTC. It is translated as CASRLAGGDNEQFF.

The J gene is TRBJ1-1, the V gene TRBV19, with 7 bases fitting TRBD1. Unmatched junction bases numbered 12, after V lost 4 bases and J lost 10 bases. From germline, CDR1 is LNHDA and CDR2 SQIVND (reference sequence). The CDR3 contains 14 residues. CDR3 loop: CASSRGTEIFGAFF. In DNA, the CDR3 is TGTGCCAGTAGTAGGGGGACAGAGATTTTTGGAGCTTTCTTT. Together with reference TRBV19 and TRBJ1-1, the CDR3 gives the full variable domain: DGGITQSPKYLFRKEGQNVTLSCEQNLNHDAMYWYRQDPGQGLRLIYYSQIVNDFQKGDIAEGYSVSREKKESFPLTVTSAQKNPTAFYLCASSRGTEIFGAFFGQGTRLTVV.

This clone came up a few times. The chain uses TRBV9 and TRBJ1-1; D might be TRBD1 (5 bases). V was trimmed by 4 bases and J by 1 base, leaving 23 bases between them. Germline V gene lookup returns CDR1 SGDLS and CDR2 YYNGEE. The CDR3 spans 18 residues. The CDR3 is CASSPRKGADIRNTEAFF. The CDR3 DNA follows: TGTGCCAGCAGCCCTCGGAAAGGGGCGGACATTCGGAACACTGAAGCTTTCTTT.